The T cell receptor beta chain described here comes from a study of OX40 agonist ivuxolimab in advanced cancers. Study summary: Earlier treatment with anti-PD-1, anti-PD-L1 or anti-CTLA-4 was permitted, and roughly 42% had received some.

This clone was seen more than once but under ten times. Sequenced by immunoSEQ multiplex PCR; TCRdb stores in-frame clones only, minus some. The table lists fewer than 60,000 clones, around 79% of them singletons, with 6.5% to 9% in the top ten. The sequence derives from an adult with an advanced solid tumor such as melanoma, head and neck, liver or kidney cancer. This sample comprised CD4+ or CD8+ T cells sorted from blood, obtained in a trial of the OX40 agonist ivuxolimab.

The CDR3 DNA follows: TGCAGCGTTGGAGTCTCAGGGGATGAAGCTTTCTTT. Protein sequence: CSVGVSGDEAFF. This chain connects TRBV29-1 to TRBJ1-1, with a weak D call TRBD1 (6 bases). From germline, CDR1 is SQVTM and CDR2 ANQGSEA. The CDR3 has 12 amino acids. Between the trimmed V and J ends, which lost 4 bases and 7 bases, there was a span of 13 bases.